Listed below are T cell receptor beta chains from one sample, sequenced in a study of blood T cell repertoires in COVID-19. TCRdb's copy holds only in-frame clones and misses some; the assay was immunoSEQ multiplex PCR. The sample gives roughly 200,000 clones, approximately 83% of which show up once; 4.8% is in the top ten. Input material: PBMCs or T cells enriched from blood (not recorded which). Source of these receptors: a woman aged 50 to 65 who had been exposed to COVID-19. The CDR3 runs from the conserved cysteine through the conserved F or W. A D gene is named only where the DNA matches it firmly. Size values are once, few and many counts, or a class for expanded clones, and some rows have none.

v_call: TRBV2; j_call: TRBJ1-2; d_call: TRBD1; clone_size: -; cdr3_aa: CASRRQGLIYGYTF; cdr3_nt: TGTGCCAGCCGAAGACAGGGCTTGATCTATGGCTACACCTTC
v_call: TRBV7-9; j_call: TRBJ1-4; d_call: -; clone_size: -; cdr3_aa: CASTPSGLRGEKLFF; cdr3_nt: TGTGCCAGCACCCCATCAGGTCTGCGGGGTGAAAAACTGTTTTTT
v_call: TRBV2; j_call: TRBJ2-5; d_call: TRBD1; clone_size: -; cdr3_aa: CASSSGQMETQYF; cdr3_nt: TGTGCCAGCAGTTCGGGACAGATGGAGACCCAGTACTTC
v_call: TRBV10-3; j_call: TRBJ1-2; d_call: -; clone_size: -; cdr3_aa: CAISEGQGRNGYTF; cdr3_nt: TGTGCCATCAGTGAGGGGCAGGGTAGGAATGGCTACACCTTC
v_call: TRBV27; j_call: TRBJ2-1; d_call: -; clone_size: -; cdr3_aa: CASTPQGRAEQFF; cdr3_nt: TGTGCCAGCACCCCCCAGGGGCGGGCTGAGCAGTTCTTC
v_call: TRBV5-1; j_call: TRBJ1-1; d_call: -; clone_size: -; cdr3_aa: CASSSSFGTLNTEAFF; cdr3_nt: TGCGCCAGCAGCTCGTCCTTTGGGACACTGAACACTGAAGCTTTCTTT
v_call: TRBV7-2; j_call: TRBJ1-1; d_call: -; clone_size: once; cdr3_aa: CASSFSEASTEAFF; cdr3_nt: TGTGCCAGCAGCTTTTCGGAAGCGAGTACTGAAGCTTTCTTT
v_call: TRBV18; j_call: TRBJ2-2; d_call: TRBD1; clone_size: -; cdr3_aa: CASSPLAGTGRLGNTGELFF; cdr3_nt: TGTGCCAGCTCACCACTCGCCGGGACAGGTCGTCTAGGGAACACCGGGGAGCTGTTTTTT
v_call: TRBV7-8; j_call: TRBJ1-2; d_call: -; clone_size: -; cdr3_aa: CASSQPTGGYTF; cdr3_nt: TGTGCCAGCAGCCAGCCGACAGGAGGCTACACCTTC
v_call: TRBV6-1; j_call: TRBJ1-1; d_call: TRBD1; clone_size: few; cdr3_aa: CASSEVPGQGAVRAFF; cdr3_nt: TGTGCCAGCAGTGAAGTTCCGGGACAGGGGGCTGTGCGGGCTTTCTTT
v_call: TRBV28; j_call: TRBJ1-2; d_call: -; clone_size: -; cdr3_aa: CASSLEQGIGYTF; cdr3_nt: TGTGCCAGCAGTTTGGAACAGGGAATTGGCTACACCTTC
v_call: TRBV21-1; j_call: TRBJ1-1; d_call: -; clone_size: -; cdr3_aa: CARGQANTEAFF; cdr3_nt: TGTGCCAGAGGACAGGCTAACACTGAAGCTTTCTTT
v_call: TRBV7-3; j_call: TRBJ1-3; d_call: -; clone_size: once; cdr3_aa: CASSLTPGNTIYF; cdr3_nt: TGTGCCAGCAGCTTAACTCCAGGAAACACCATATATTTT
v_call: TRBV12-3/TRBV12-4; j_call: TRBJ1-2; d_call: TRBD1; clone_size: few; cdr3_aa: CASSETGNGYTF; cdr3_nt: TGTGCCAGCAGCGAGACAGGGAATGGCTACACCTTC
v_call: TRBV27; j_call: TRBJ2-1; d_call: -; clone_size: -; cdr3_aa: CASSSAGTVSYNEQFF; cdr3_nt: TGTGCCAGCAGTTCGGCCGGGACTGTCTCCTACAATGAGCAGTTCTTC
v_call: TRBV27; j_call: TRBJ1-1; d_call: -; clone_size: -; cdr3_aa: CASSHRLGVWKDNTEAFF; cdr3_nt: TGTGCCAGCAGTCACCGTCTCGGGGTTTGGAAGGATAACACTGAAGCTTTCTTT
v_call: TRBV9; j_call: TRBJ2-7; d_call: -; clone_size: -; cdr3_aa: CASSADQGPYEQYF; cdr3_nt: TGTGCCAGCAGCGCGGACCAGGGCCCCTACGAGCAGTACTTC
v_call: TRBV7-9; j_call: TRBJ2-5; d_call: TRBD1; clone_size: once; cdr3_aa: CASSLGSTGEETQYF; cdr3_nt: TGTGCCAGCAGCTTGGGCTCGACAGGGGAGGAGACCCAGTACTTC
v_call: TRBV24-1; j_call: TRBJ1-5; d_call: -; clone_size: -; cdr3_aa: CATSSHILNQPQHF; cdr3_nt: TGTGCCACCAGTAGCCACATACTAAATCAGCCCCAGCATTTT
v_call: TRBV24-1; j_call: TRBJ1-2; d_call: TRBD1; clone_size: -; cdr3_aa: CATSESGQGVYGYTF; cdr3_nt: TGTGCCACCAGTGAGTCCGGACAGGGTGTCTATGGCTACACCTTC
v_call: TRBV6-5; j_call: TRBJ1-2; d_call: -; clone_size: -; cdr3_aa: CASSLDSYYGYTF; cdr3_nt: TGTGCCAGCAGCCTCGACAGCTACTATGGCTACACCTTC
v_call: TRBV12-3/TRBV12-4; j_call: TRBJ1-2; d_call: -; clone_size: -; cdr3_aa: CASSLSREGGYTF; cdr3_nt: TGTGCCAGCAGTTTAAGCAGGGAGGGTGGCTACACCTTC
v_call: TRBV9; j_call: TRBJ1-2; d_call: TRBD1; clone_size: once; cdr3_aa: CASSPGTGRSGGYTF; cdr3_nt: TGTGCCAGCAGCCCCGGGACAGGGAGGTCAGGTGGCTACACCTTC
v_call: TRBV6-2/TRBV6-3; j_call: TRBJ2-2; d_call: -; clone_size: -; cdr3_aa: CASSLQTNTGELFF; cdr3_nt: TGTGCCAGCAGTTTACAGACGAACACCGGGGAGCTGTTTTTT
v_call: TRBV2; j_call: TRBJ2-5; d_call: TRBD2; clone_size: -; cdr3_aa: CASRRLAGGLQETQYF; cdr3_nt: TGTGCCAGCAGACGACTAGCGGGGGGTTTACAAGAGACCCAGTACTTC
v_call: TRBV7-2; j_call: TRBJ1-2; d_call: -; clone_size: -; cdr3_aa: CASSLTGTLNYGYTF; cdr3_nt: TGTGCCAGCAGTCTAACAGGGACGTTAAACTATGGCTACACCTTC
v_call: TRBV13; j_call: TRBJ2-4; d_call: TRBD1; clone_size: -; cdr3_aa: CASSLGTGELHRADIQYF; cdr3_nt: TGTGCCAGCAGCTTAGGGACAGGGGAGTTACATCGGGCGGACATTCAGTACTTC
v_call: TRBV6-5; j_call: TRBJ2-7; d_call: TRBD1; clone_size: -; cdr3_aa: CASDIRTGLYEQYF; cdr3_nt: TGTGCCAGCGACATCCGGACAGGGCTCTACGAGCAGTACTTC
v_call: TRBV19; j_call: TRBJ1-6; d_call: -; clone_size: -; cdr3_aa: CASSIGARVGSPLHF; cdr3_nt: TGTGCCAGTAGTATTGGAGCCAGGGTCGGGTCACCCCTCCACTTT
v_call: TRBV10-3; j_call: TRBJ2-5; d_call: TRBD1; clone_size: -; cdr3_aa: CAISGGTEIETQYF; cdr3_nt: TGTGCCATCAGTGGGGGGACAGAGATAGAGACCCAGTACTTC
v_call: TRBV28; j_call: TRBJ2-5; d_call: -; clone_size: once; cdr3_aa: CASSPIAIETQYF; cdr3_nt: TGTGCCAGCAGCCCCATAGCGATAGAGACCCAGTACTTC
v_call: TRBV4-2; j_call: TRBJ2-3; d_call: TRBD2; clone_size: -; cdr3_aa: CASSLWTSGEDTQYF; cdr3_nt: TGTGCCAGCAGCCTATGGACTAGCGGGGAAGATACGCAGTATTTT
v_call: TRBV19; j_call: TRBJ1-4; d_call: -; clone_size: -; cdr3_aa: CASSIAVGGYEKLFF; cdr3_nt: TGTGCCAGTAGTATCGCGGTCGGAGGTTATGAAAAACTGTTTTTT